This TCR beta chain was captured by sequencing in a study of blood T cells in healthy people across ages. Researchers isolated at least 7 million PBMCs per sample. General study results and limits: The fall in TCR beta diversity per million T cells was roughly linear with age.

The J segment lost 4 bases and the V segment lost 3 bases, leaving 5 bases of the junction unmatched. This CDR3 is 15 amino acids long. Per the germline V gene, CDR1 is SGHTA and CDR2 is FQGNSA. PCR was performed a second time for about 7 to 12 cycles using a sample-barcoded 5' primer and a J-beta primer mix. Every cDNA molecule carried a tag from a template-switch adaptor bearing 12 random nucleotides. TCRdb recomputed calls from the 5' RACE reads with MiXCR, one row per CDR3 protein. In the table there are about 1,400,000 distinct CDR3 sequences, roughly 60% of which are singletons. Details on this clonotype: Its specificity is unknown.

The receptor comes from a young man in good health. V is TRBV7-2 and J is TRBJ2-3, with TRBD2 identical over 9 bases. The sample taken for sequencing was blood. CDR3 sequence: CASSFTSGSSDTQYF. Written as DNA, the CDR3 is TGTGCCAGCAGCTTTACTAGCGGGTCCTCAGATACGCAGTATTTT.